This TCR beta chain is drawn from a study of post-analysis software for immune sequencing data. Tagging with unique molecular identifiers was a feature of the TCR beta cDNA libraries. In TCRdb, the PCR reads were re-called with MiXCR into one record per CDR3 protein. The top ten hold approximately 4.4% of the sample, which has around 710,000 distinct CDR3 sequences, around 46% seen once. Overall study results and limits: Patients carried four or five TRBV segments more frequently than controls did, and TRBV5-6, TRBV5-1 and TRBV20-1 were among them.

To note about this clonotype: Its antigen is not identified.

V lost 6 bases to trimming and J lost 4 bases; unmatched junction nucleotides: 8. Germline V gene data show CDR1 as LNHNV and CDR2 as YYDKDF (reference sequence). The CDR3 has 14 residues. The specimen sequenced was blood. This clonotype was sampled from a girl between 10 and 17 years old with multiple sclerosis. This rearrangement joins TRBV15 to TRBJ2-7; the match to TRBD1 covers 8 bases. CDR3: CATRWAGDRYEQYF. CDR3 sequence (DNA): TGTGCCACCAGGTGGGCAGGGGACAGGTACGAGCAGTACTTC.